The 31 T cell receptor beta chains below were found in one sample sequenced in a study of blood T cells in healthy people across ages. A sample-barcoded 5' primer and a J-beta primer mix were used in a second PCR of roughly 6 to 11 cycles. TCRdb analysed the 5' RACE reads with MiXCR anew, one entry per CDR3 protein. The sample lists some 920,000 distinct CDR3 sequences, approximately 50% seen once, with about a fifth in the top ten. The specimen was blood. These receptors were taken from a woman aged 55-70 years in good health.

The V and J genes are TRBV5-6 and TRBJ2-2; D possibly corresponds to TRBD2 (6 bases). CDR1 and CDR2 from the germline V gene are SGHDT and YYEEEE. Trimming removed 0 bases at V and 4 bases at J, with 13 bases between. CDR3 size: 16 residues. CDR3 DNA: TGTGCCAGCAGCTTGGGTACAGCGGGCGGCACCGGGGAGCTGTTTTTT. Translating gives CASSLGTAGGTGELFF.

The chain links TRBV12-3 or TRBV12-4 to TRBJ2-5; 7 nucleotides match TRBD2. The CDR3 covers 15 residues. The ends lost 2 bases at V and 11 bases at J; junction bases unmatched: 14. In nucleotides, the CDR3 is TGTGCCAGCAGTTTATGGCGGGAGACATACAATGAGCAGTACTTC. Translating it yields CASSLWRETYNEQYF.

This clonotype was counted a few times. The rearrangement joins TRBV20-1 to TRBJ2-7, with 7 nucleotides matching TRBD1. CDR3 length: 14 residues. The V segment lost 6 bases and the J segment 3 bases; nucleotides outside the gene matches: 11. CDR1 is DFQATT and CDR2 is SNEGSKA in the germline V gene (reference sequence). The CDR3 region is CSARPGQLFYEQYF. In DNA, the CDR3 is TGCAGTGCCCGACCGGGACAGCTATTCTACGAGCAGTACTTC.

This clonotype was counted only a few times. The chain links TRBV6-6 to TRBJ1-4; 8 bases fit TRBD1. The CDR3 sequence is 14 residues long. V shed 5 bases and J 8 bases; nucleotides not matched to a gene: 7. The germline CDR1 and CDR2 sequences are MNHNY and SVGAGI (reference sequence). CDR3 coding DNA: TGTGCCAGCAGTACACGACAGGGGCGGGAAAAACTGTTTTTT. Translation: CASSTRQGREKLFF.

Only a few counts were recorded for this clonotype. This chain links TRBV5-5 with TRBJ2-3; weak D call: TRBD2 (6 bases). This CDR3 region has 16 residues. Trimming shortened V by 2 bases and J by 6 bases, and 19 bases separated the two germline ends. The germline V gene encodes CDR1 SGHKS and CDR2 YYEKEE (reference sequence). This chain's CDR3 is CASSLGSGVPRDTQYF. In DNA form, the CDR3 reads TGTGCCAGCAGCTTAGGTTCGGGAGTCCCCCGGGATACGCAGTATTTT.

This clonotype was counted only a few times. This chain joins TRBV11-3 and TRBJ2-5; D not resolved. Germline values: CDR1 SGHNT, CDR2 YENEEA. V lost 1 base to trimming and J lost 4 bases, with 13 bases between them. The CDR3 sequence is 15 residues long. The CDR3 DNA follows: TGTGCCAGCAGCTTAGGGCTTGATGCGAGAGAGACCCAGTACTTC. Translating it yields CASSLGLDARETQYF.

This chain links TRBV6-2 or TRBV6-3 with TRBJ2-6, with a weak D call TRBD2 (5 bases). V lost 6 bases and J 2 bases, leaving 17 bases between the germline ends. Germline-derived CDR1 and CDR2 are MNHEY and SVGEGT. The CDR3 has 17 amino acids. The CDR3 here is CASRPSRLTPGANVLTF. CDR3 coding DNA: TGTGCCAGCAGGCCAAGTAGACTAACCCCTGGGGCCAACGTCCTGACTTTC.

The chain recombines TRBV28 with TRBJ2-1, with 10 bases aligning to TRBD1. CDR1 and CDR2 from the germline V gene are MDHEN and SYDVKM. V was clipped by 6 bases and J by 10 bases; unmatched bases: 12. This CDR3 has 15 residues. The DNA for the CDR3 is TGTGCCAGCAGCCCCTCCGGGACAGGGGTTAACGAGCAGTTCTTC. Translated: CASSPSGTGVNEQFF.

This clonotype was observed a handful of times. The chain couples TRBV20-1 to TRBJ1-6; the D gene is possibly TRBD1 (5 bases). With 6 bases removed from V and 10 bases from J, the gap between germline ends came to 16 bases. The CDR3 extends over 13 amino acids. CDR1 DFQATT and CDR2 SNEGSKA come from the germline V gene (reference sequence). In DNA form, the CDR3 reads TGCAGTGCAACTAGGGGTAGTTTATCACCCCTCCACTTT. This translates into CSATRGSLSPLHF.

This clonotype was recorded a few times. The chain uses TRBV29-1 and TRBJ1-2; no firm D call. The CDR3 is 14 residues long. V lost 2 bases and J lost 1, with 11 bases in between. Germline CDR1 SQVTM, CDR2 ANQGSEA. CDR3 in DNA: TGCAGCGTTGAAATGTGGAACAGTAACTATGGCTACACCTTC. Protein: CSVEMWNSNYGYTF.

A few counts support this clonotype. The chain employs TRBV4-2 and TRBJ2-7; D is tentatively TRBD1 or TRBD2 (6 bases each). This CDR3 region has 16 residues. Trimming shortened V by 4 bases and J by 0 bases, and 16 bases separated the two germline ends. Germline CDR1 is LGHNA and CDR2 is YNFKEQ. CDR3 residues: CASSRGAGRNSYEQYF. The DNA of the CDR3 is TGTGCCAGCAGCCGGGGGGCTGGGCGTAACTCCTACGAGCAGTACTTC.

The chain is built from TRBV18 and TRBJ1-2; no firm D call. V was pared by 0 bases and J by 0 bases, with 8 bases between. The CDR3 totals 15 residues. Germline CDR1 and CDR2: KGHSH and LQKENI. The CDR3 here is CASSPPSFPNYGYTF. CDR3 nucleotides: TGTGCCAGCTCACCACCAAGCTTTCCTAACTATGGCTACACCTTC.

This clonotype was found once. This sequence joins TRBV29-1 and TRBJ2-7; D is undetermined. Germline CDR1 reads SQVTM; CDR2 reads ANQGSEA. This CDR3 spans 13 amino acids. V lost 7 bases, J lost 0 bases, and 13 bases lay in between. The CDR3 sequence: CSGIGPSSYEQYF. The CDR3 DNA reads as TGCAGCGGGATCGGGCCAAGCTCCTACGAGCAGTACTTC.

CDR3 protein: CASSQSGTNTHNEQFF. CDR3 DNA: TGCGCCAGCAGCCAAAGCGGGACAAACACACACAATGAGCAGTTCTTC. The rearrangement joins TRBV4-1 to TRBJ2-1; TRBD2 is a possible D gene (7 bases). Germline V gene lookup returns CDR1 MGHRA and CDR2 YSYEKL. V was shortened by 2 bases and J by 5 bases, with 16 bases between the two germline ends. The CDR3 loop spans 16 amino acids.

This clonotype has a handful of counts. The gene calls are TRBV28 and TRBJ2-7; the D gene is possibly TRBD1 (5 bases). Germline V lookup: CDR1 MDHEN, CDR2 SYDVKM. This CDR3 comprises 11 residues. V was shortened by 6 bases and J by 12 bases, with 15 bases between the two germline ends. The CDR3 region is CASRGGQGMYF. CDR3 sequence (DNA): TGTGCCAGCAGAGGCGGCCAGGGAATGTACTTC. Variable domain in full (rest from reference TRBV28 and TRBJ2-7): DVKVTQSSRYLVKRTGEKVFLECVQDMDHENMFWYRQDPGLGLRLIYFSYDVKMKEKGDIPEGYSVSREKKERFSLILESASTNQTSMYLCASRGGQGMYFGPGTRLTVT.

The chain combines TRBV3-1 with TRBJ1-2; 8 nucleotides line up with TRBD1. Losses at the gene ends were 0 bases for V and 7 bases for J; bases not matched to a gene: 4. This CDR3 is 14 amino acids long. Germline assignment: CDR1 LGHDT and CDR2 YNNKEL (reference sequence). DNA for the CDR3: TGTGCCAGCAGCCAAGACGCGGACAGGGCTGGCTACACCTTC. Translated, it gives CASSQDADRAGYTF.

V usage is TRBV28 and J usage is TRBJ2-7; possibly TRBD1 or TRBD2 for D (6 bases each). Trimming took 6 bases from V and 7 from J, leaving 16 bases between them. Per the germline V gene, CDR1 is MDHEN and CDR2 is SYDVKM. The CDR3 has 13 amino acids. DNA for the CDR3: TGTGCCAGCAGACCCCCGGGGGCCATGGAGCAGTACTTC. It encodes CASRPPGAMEQYF.

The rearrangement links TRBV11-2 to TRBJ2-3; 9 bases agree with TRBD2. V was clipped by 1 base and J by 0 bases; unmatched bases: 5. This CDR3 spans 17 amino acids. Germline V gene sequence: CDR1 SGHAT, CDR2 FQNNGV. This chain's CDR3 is CASSLAMLAGSTDTQYF. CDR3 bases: TGTGCCAGCAGCTTAGCGATGCTAGCGGGAAGCACAGATACGCAGTATTTT.

In DNA, the CDR3 is TGTGCCACCAGTGACCCGGGGAGGGAAGGGGGCTCAGATACGCAGTATTTT. Translation: CATSDPGREGGSDTQYF. The chain carries TRBV24-1 and TRBJ2-3, with D perhaps assigned TRBD1 or TRBD2 (7 bases each). Deletions cut 4 bases from V and 4 bases from J, with 20 bases between. This CDR3 is built from 17 residues. Per germline, CDR1 KGHDR and CDR2 SFDVKD.

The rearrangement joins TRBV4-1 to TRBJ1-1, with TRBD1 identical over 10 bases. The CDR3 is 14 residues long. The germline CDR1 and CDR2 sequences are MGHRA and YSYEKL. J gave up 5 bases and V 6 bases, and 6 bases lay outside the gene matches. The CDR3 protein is CASRRQGARTEAFF. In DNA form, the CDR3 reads TGCGCCAGCAGGCGACAGGGGGCGCGGACTGAAGCTTTCTTT.

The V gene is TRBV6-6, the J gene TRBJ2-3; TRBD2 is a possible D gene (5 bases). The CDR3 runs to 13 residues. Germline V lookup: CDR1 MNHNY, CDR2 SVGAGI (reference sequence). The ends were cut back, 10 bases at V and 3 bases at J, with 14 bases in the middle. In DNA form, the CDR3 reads TGTGCCACCGGGTTGAGGACTACAGATACGCAGTATTTT. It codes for CATGLRTTDTQYF.

The CDR3 sequence is CASSSVAGVTNEQYF. In DNA, the CDR3 is TGCGCCAGCAGTTCTGTAGCGGGAGTGACGAACGAGCAGTACTTC. The rearrangement links TRBV5-1 to TRBJ2-5, with 9 bases matching TRBD2. Gene TRBJ2-7 matches the end of the DNA better, so the J call may be wrong. Germline CDR1 SGHRS, CDR2 YFSETQ. The CDR3 totals 15 residues.

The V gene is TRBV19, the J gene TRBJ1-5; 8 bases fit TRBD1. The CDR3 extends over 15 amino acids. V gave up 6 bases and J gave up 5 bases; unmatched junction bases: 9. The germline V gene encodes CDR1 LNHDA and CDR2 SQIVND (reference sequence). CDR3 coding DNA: TGTGCCAGTAGATACGGACAGGGCCGCGATCAGCCCCAGCATTTT. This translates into CASRYGQGRDQPQHF.

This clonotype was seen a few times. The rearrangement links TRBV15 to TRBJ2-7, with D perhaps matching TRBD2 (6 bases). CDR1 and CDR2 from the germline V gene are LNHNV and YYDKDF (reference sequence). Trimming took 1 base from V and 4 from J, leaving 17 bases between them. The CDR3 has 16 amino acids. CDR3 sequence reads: CATSRVGGSAGYEQYF. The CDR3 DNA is TGTGCCACCAGCAGAGTCGGAGGGTCGGCGGGTTACGAGCAGTACTTC.

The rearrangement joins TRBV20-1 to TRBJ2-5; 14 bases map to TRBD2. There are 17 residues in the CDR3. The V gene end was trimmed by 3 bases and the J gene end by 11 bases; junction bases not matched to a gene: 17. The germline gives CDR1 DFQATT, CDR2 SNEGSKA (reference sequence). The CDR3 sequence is CSARTSGRVFTYNEQYF. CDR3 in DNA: TGCAGTGCTAGGACTAGCGGGAGGGTTTTTACCTACAATGAGCAGTACTTC.

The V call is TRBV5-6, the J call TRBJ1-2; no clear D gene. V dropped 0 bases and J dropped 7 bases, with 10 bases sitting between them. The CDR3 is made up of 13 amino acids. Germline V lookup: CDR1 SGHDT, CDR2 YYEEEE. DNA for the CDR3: TGTGCCAGCAGCTTGGGCCATGCCGTTGGCTACACCTTC. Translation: CASSLGHAVGYTF.

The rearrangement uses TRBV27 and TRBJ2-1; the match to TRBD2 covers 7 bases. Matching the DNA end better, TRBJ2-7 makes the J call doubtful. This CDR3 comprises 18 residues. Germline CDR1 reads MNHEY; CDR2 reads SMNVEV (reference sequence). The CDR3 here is CASSLFRSGTTAYCEQYF. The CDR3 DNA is TGTGCCAGCAGTTTATTCCGCTCCGGGACTACGGCCTACTGCGAGCAGTACTTC.

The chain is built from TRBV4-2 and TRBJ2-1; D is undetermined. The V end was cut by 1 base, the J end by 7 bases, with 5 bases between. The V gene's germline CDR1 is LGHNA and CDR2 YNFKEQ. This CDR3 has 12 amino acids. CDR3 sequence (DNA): TGTGCCAGCAGCCAAGCGAATAATGAGCAGTTCTTC. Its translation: CASSQANNEQFF.

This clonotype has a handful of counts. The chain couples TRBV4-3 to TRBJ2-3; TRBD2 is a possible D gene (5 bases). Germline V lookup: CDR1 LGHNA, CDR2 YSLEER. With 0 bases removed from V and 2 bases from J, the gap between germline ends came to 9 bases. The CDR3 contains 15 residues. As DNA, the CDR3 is TGCGCCAGCAGCCAAGATGCGGGTTCCACAGATACGCAGTATTTT. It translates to CASSQDAGSTDTQYF.

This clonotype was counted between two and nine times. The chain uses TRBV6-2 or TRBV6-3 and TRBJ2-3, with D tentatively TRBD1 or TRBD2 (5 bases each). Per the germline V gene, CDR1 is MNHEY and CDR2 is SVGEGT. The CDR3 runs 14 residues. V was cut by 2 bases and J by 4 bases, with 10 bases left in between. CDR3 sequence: CASSYGGEADTQYF. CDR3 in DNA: TGTGCCAGCAGTTACGGGGGTGAGGCAGATACGCAGTATTTT.

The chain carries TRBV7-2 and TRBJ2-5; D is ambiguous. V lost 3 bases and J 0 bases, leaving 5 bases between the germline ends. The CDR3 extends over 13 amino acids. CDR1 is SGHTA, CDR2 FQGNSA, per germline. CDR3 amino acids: CASSFMNQETQYF. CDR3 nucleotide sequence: TGTGCCAGCAGCTTCATGAACCAAGAGACCCAGTACTTC.